The 5 T cell receptor beta chains listed next were all sequenced from one sample in a study of cytomegalovirus exposure and HLA in healthy donors. The PCR made use of 60 Vbeta and 13 Jbeta primers. Measured with immunoSEQ multiplex PCR; TCRdb has only the in-frame clones, and not every one. This table has about 200,000 clones, roughly an eighth appearing once. The sequencing input was PBMCs. These TCRs come from a man between 50 and 59 years old in good health and CMV-seropositive.

This clone was seen only once. The chain recombines TRBV19 with TRBJ2-3; D possibly corresponds to TRBD1 (6 bases). Germline V gene lookup returns CDR1 LNHDA and CDR2 SQIVND (reference sequence). V lost 3 bases and J 3 bases, leaving 16 bases between the germline ends. This CDR3 has 16 amino acids. CDR3 DNA: TGTGCCAGTAGTATCGCACAGGGTAGGATAACAGATACGCAGTATTTT. It is translated as CASSIAQGRITDTQYF.

This clone has more than one count but fewer than ten. The V call is TRBV15, the J call TRBJ1-5; the D is unclear. V lost 9 bases to trimming and J lost 6 bases, with 9 bases between them. The CDR3 consists of 11 residues. Germline assignment: CDR1 LNHNV and CDR2 YYDKDF (reference sequence). The CDR3 is CATPGSQPQHF. The CDR3 DNA follows: TGTGCCACTCCTGGGAGTCAGCCCCAGCATTTT.

The rearrangement links TRBV5-4 to TRBJ2-5; 13 nucleotides line up with TRBD2. The CDR3 runs 15 residues. The J segment lost 4 bases and the V segment lost 4 bases, leaving 4 bases of the junction unmatched. Germline values: CDR1 SGHNT, CDR2 YYREEE (reference sequence). The CDR3 loop is CASSRTSGGGETQYF. The CDR3, as DNA: TGTGCCAGCAGCCGGACTAGCGGGGGTGGAGAGACCCAGTACTTC.

The V gene is TRBV28, the J gene TRBJ1-1; D ambiguous. V dropped 6 bases and J dropped 3 bases, with 8 bases sitting between them. The CDR3 loop spans 12 amino acids. CDR1 is MDHEN, CDR2 SYDVKM, per germline. The CDR3 protein is CASSLIHTEAFF. The CDR3 bases are TGTGCCAGCAGCCTAATTCACACTGAAGCTTTCTTT.

This chain joins TRBV7-3 and TRBJ2-2; no clear D. The V gene's germline CDR1 is SGHTA and CDR2 FQGTGA. The CDR3 has 14 amino acids. V dropped 3 bases and J dropped 3 bases, with 8 bases sitting between them. The DNA of the CDR3 is TGTGCCAGCAGCTTGAACCGGGACACCGGGGAGCTGTTTTTT. Protein product: CASSLNRDTGELFF.